This T cell receptor (beta chain) emerged from a study of molecular identifiers for immune sequencing clone quantification. The trim removed 4 bases at V and 2 bases at J, leaving 10 bases unmatched. Germline CDR1 reads SGHDN; CDR2 reads FVKESK. This CDR3 has 16 residues. Libraries of bulk TCR were made by previously described methods (with listed TCR primers). TCRdb used MiXCR to reprocess the PCR reads, holding one entry per CDR3 protein. The sample carries approximately 550,000 distinct CDR3 sequences, less than 30% recorded once. This clonotype was found many times. The chain joins TRBV14 to TRBJ2-5, with 7 nucleotides matching TRBD1. This TCR was recovered from a human donor in good health. Some libraries in this study had Jurkat cell RNA spiked in. The sequencing sample was made of naive CD8+ T cells from blood, with Jurkat cell RNA spiked in. This sample's subset: FACS-sorted CD8+CD4-CCR7+CD45RA+ naive T cells. CDR3 nucleotide sequence: TGTGCCAGCAGCCCAACTTTGACAGGGCTACAAGAGACCCAGTACTTC. Its translation is CASSPTLTGLQETQYF. Drawing the rest from reference TRBV14 and TRBJ2-5, the complete variable domain is EAGVTQFPSHSVIEKGQTVTLRCDPISGHDNLYWYRRVMGKEIKFLLHFVKESKQDESGMPNNRFLAERTGGTYSTLKVQPAELEDSGVYFCASSPTLTGLQETQYFGPGTRLLVL.